This T cell receptor beta chain originates from a study of molecular identifiers for immune sequencing clone quantification. From the PCR reads, TCRdb called clonotypes with MiXCR, one entry per CDR3 protein. Here the sample spans some 680,000 distinct CDR3 sequences, about 25% being singletons. Concerning this clonotype: Given a much more abundant clone one base away, this may be a read error.

The germline V gene has CDR1 SQVTM and CDR2 ANQGSEA. The CDR3 is made up of 12 amino acids. The rearrangement joins TRBV29-1 to TRBJ2-5, with no clear D. The DNA end lines up better with TRBJ2-7; the J call may be wrong. Source material: naive CD8+ T cells from blood, with Jurkat cell RNA spiked in. Subset indicated: FACS-sorted CD8+CD4-CCR7+CD45RA+ naive T cells. This clonotype was sampled from a human donor in good health. Some libraries in this study had Jurkat cell RNA spiked in. Here the CDR3 reads CSVADSTFEQYF. CDR3 coding DNA: TGCAGCGTTGCCGACTCGACCTTCGAGCAGTACTTC.